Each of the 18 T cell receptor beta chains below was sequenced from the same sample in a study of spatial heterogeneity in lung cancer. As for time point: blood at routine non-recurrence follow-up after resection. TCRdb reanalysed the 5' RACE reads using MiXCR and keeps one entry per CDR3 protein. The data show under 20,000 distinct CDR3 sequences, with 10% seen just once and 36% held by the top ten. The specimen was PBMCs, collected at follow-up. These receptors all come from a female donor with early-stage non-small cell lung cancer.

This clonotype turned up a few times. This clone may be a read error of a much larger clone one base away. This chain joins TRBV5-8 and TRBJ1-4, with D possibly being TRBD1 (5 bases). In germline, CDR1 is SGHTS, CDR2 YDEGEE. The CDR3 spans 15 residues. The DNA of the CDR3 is TGTGCCAGCAGCTTGGTGGGCAGGGAGGCTGAAAAACCGTTTTTT. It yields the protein CASSLVGREAEKPFF.

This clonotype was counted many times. CDR3 residues: CASSVGPGGPEAFF. Written as DNA, the CDR3 is TGTGCCAGCAGCGTAGGTCCCGGGGGCCCTGAAGCTTTCTTT. The J gene is TRBJ1-1, the V gene TRBV9; the D gene is possibly TRBD1 (6 bases). With 0 bases removed from V and 6 bases from J, the gap between germline ends came to 12 bases. This CDR3 comprises 14 residues. CDR1 is SGDLS, CDR2 YYNGEE, per germline.

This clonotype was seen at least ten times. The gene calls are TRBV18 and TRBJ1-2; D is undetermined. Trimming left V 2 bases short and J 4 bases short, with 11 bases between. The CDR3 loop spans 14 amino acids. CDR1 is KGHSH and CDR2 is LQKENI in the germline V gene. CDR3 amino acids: CASSPEMRAYGYTF. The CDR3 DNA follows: TGTGCCAGCTCACCAGAGATGAGGGCCTATGGCTACACCTTC.

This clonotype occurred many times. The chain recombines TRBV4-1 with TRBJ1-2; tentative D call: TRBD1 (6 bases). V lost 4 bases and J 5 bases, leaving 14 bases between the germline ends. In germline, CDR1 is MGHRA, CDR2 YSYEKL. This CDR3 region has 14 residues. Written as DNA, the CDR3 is TGCGCCAGCAGCCCGAGGACAGAAGCTTATGGCTACACCTTC. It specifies CASSPRTEAYGYTF.

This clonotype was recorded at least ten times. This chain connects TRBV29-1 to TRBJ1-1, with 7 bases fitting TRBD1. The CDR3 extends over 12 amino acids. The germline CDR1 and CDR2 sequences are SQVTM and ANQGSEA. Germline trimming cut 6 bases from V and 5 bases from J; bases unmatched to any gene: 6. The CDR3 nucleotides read TGCAGCGTCACAGGGGTTAGGACTGAAGCTTTCTTT. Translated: CSVTGVRTEAFF.

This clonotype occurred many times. CDR3 sequence reads: CASMTRVPGQGQGEQYF. CDR3 nucleotides: TGTGCCAGCATGACGAGAGTCCCGGGACAGGGACAGGGCGAGCAGTACTTC. This chain uses TRBV6-1 with TRBJ2-7; the match to TRBD1 covers 9 bases. The ends lost 7 bases at V and 6 bases at J; junction bases unmatched: 19. Germline-derived CDR1 and CDR2 are MNHNS and SASEGT. This CDR3 is built from 17 residues.

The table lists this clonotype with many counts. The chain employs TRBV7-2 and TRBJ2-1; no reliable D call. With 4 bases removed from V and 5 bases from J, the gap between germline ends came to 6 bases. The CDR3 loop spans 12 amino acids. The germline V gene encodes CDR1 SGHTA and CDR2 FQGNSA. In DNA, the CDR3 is TGTGCCAGCAGCTCCTTTAACAATGAGCAGTTCTTC. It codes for CASSSFNNEQFF.

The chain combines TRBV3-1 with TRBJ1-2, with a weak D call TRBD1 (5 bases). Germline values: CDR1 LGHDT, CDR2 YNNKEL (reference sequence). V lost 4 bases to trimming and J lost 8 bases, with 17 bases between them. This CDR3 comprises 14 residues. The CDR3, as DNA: TGTGCCAGCAGCCCCCAAGTGAGGGGAAGCGGCTACACCTTC. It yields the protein CASSPQVRGSGYTF.

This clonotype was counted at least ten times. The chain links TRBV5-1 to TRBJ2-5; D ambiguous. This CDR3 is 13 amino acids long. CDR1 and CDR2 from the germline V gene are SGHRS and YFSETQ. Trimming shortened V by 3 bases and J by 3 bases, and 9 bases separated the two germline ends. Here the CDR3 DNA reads TGCGCCAGCAGCTCATACGATGAAGAGACCCAGTACTTC. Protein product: CASSSYDEETQYF.

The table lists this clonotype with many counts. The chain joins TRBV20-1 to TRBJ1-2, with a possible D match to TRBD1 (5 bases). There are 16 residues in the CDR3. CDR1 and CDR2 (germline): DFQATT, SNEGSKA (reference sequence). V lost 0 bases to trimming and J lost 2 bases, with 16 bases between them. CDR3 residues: CSARDWGEDWNYGYTF. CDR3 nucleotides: TGCAGTGCTAGAGATTGGGGGGAGGACTGGAACTATGGCTACACCTTC.

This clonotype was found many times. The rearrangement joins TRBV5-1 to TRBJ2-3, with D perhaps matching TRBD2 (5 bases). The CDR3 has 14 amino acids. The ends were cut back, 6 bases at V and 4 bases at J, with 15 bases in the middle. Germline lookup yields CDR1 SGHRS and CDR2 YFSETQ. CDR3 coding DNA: TGCGCCAGCATGGTGGGAGTCAGTTCAGATACGCAGTATTTT. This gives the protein CASMVGVSSDTQYF.

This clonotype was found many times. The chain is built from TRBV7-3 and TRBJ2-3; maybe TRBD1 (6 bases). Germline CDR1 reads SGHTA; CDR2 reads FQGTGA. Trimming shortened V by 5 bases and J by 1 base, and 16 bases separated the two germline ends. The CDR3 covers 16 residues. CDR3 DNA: TGTGCCAGCAGCCCCCAGGGGAGCGGTGGCACAGATACGCAGTATTTT. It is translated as CASSPQGSGGTDTQYF.

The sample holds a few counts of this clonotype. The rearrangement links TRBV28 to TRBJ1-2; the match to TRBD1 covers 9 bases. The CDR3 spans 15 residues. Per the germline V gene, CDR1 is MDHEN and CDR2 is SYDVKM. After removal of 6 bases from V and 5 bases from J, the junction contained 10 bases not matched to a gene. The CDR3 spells CASSLPSGTGYGYTF. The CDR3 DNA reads TGTGCCAGCAGCTTGCCCTCCGGGACAGGGTATGGCTACACCTTC.

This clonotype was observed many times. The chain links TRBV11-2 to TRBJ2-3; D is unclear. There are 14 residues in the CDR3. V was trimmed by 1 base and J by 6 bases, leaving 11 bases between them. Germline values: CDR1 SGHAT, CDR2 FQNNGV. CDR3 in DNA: TGTGCCAGCAGCTTAGTGGCATGGTCGGATACGCAGTATTTT. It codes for CASSLVAWSDTQYF.

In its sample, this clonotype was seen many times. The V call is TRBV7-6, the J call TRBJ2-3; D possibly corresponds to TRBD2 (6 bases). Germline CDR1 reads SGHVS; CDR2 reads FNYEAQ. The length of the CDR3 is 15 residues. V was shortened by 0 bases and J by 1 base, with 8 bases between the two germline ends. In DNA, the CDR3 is TGTGCCAGCAGCTTAGCGTGGGGGGGCACAGATACGCAGTATTTT. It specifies CASSLAWGGTDTQYF. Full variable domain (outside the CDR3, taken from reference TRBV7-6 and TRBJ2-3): GAGVSQSPRYKVTKRGQDVALRCDPISGHVSLYWYRQALGQGPEFLTYFNYEAQQDKSGLPNDRFSAERPEGSISTLTIQRTEQRDSAMYRCASSLAWGGTDTQYFGPGTRLTVL.

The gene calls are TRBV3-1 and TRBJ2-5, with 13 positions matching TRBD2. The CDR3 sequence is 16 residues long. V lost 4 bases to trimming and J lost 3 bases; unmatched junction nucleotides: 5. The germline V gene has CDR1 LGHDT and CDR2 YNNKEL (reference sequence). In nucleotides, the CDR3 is TGTGCCAGCAGCCGTCGGACTAGCGGGAGAAAAGAGACCCAGTACTTC. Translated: CASSRRTSGRKETQYF.

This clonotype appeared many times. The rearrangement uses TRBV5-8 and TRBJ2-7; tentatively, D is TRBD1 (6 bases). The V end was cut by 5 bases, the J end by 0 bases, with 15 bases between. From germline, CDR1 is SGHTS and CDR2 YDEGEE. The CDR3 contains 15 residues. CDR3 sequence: CASSPWGHSSYEQYF. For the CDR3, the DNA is TGTGCCAGCAGTCCCTGGGGGCACAGCTCCTACGAGCAGTACTTC.

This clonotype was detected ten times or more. The CDR3 coding sequence is TGCAGTGCTAGAGTCTCTGGACAACCTCAGAGGCCCCAGCATTTT. Its translation: CSARVSGQPQRPQHF. The V gene is TRBV20-1, the J gene TRBJ1-5; the D gene is possibly TRBD1 (5 bases). Germline loops: CDR1 DFQATT, CDR2 SNEGSKA (reference sequence). Deletions cut 1 base from V and 9 bases from J, with 19 bases between. There are 15 residues in the CDR3.